Listed below are T cell receptor beta chains from one sample, sequenced in a study of CD8+ T cells in alopecia areata. The assay was immunoSEQ multiplex PCR, and TCRdb's table has in-frame clones only and misses some. The table has around 150,000 clones, approximately 85% seen once; the top ten hold 25%. The sample was CD8+ T cells sorted from blood, taken at week 4, from a patient treated with tofacitinib. The receptors here all came from a human donor with alopecia areata. The CDR3 runs from the conserved cysteine through the conserved F or W. D genes are given only for firm matches. Part of the rows lack a size; the others show once, few, many or a class for expanded clones.

.,TRBJ2-5,TRBV4-1,once,CASSQETRVDQYF,TGCGCCAGCAGCCAAGAGACTAGGGTAGACCAGTACTTC
.,TRBJ2-7,TRBV4-1,.,CASSQEMSSYEQYF,TGCGCCAGCAGCCAAGAAATGAGTTCATACGAGCAGTACTTC
.,TRBJ2-7,TRBV13,.,CASSHMTGDEQYF,TGTGCCAGCAGCCATATGACAGGAGACGAGCAGTACTTC
.,TRBJ2-1,TRBV29-1,.,CSVVWDGSYNEQFF,TGCAGCGTTGTGTGGGACGGGTCCTACAATGAGCAGTTCTTC
.,TRBJ2-7,TRBV6-5,few,CASSPDYYEQYF,TGTGCCAGCAGCCCCGACTACTACGAGCAGTACTTC
.,TRBJ2-3,TRBV4-2,once,CASSQDRARDSLGDTQYF,TGTGCCAGCAGCCAAGATCGCGCCCGGGACTCCCTCGGCGATACGCAGTATTTT
TRBD1,TRBJ2-7,TRBV11-2,.,CASSLGFSGQTDSEQYF,TGTGCCAGCAGCTTGGGTTTCTCGGGACAGACGGATAGTGAGCAGTACTTC
.,TRBJ2-7,TRBV29-1,.,CSVIVDRPSSYEQYF,TGCAGCGTTATTGTCGACAGGCCGTCCTCCTACGAGCAGTACTTC
TRBD1,TRBJ1-2,TRBV29-1,.,CSVGGGTVYGYTF,TGCAGCGTTGGGGGCGGGACAGTCTATGGCTACACCTTC
.,TRBJ1-2,TRBV29-1,.,CSAEPGDYGYTF,TGCAGCGCTGAGCCAGGGGACTATGGCTACACCTTC
TRBD1,TRBJ2-5,TRBV5-1,.,CASSSPTGAVQTQYF,TGCGCCAGCAGCTCCCCGACAGGGGCCGTCCAGACCCAGTACTTC
.,TRBJ2-1,TRBV5-1,.,CASSLDGMGNEQFF,TGCGCCAGCAGCTTGGACGGCATGGGCAATGAGCAGTTCTTC
.,TRBJ1-1,TRBV4-3,.,CASSDRGYTEAFF,TGCGCCAGCAGCGATCGGGGTTACACTGAAGCTTTCTTT
TRBD2,TRBJ2-2,TRBV7-2,.,CASSRRDYGGELFF,TGTGCCAGCAGCCGCCGGGACTATGGCGGGGAGCTGTTTTTT
.,TRBJ2-1,TRBV7-3,.,CASSPSGSGGVGNEQFF,TGTGCCAGCAGCCCCTCCGGTTCTGGCGGGGTGGGCAATGAGCAGTTCTTC
.,TRBJ2-7,TRBV6-5,.,CASTPEGGSHYEQYF,TGTGCCAGCACCCCCGAAGGAGGTTCCCACTACGAGCAGTACTTC
.,TRBJ1-2,TRBV4-1,.,CASSQEGVVYGYTF,TGCGCCAGCAGCCAAGAAGGGGTTGTCTATGGCTACACCTTC
TRBD2,TRBJ2-5,TRBV9,.,CASSVEDSGGAGETQYF,TGTGCCAGCAGCGTAGAGGATAGCGGGGGGGCTGGAGAGACCCAGTACTTC
TRBD1,TRBJ1-4,TRBV7-9,.,CASRPTDRGANEKLFF,TGTGCCAGCAGACCAACGGACAGGGGGGCGAATGAAAAACTGTTTTTT
.,TRBJ2-4,TRBV4-1,.,CASSQQQGENIQYF,TGCGCCAGCAGCCAACAGCAAGGGGAAAACATTCAGTACTTC
.,TRBJ2-7,TRBV6-6,once,CAASSSNNYYEQYF,TGTGCCGCCAGCAGTTCCAACAACTACTACGAGCAGTACTTC
.,TRBJ1-5,TRBV9,.,CASSSEGGLAQPQHF,TGTGCCAGCAGCTCCGAGGGGGGGTTGGCTCAGCCCCAGCATTTT
TRBD2,TRBJ2-7,TRBV7-2,.,CASSLTSGGAYEQYF,TGTGCCAGCAGCCTGACTAGCGGGGGGGCCTACGAGCAGTACTTC
.,TRBJ1-1,TRBV30,.,CAWSVGGWTEAFF,TGTGCCTGGAGTGTAGGGGGATGGACTGAAGCTTTCTTT
.,TRBJ2-7,TRBV29-1,.,CSVADVYEQYF,TGCAGCGTTGCGGACGTTTACGAGCAGTACTTC
.,TRBJ1-2,TRBV4-1,.,CASSQDPGQTYGYTF,TGCGCCAGCAGCCAAGACCCCGGACAGACTTATGGCTACACCTTC
TRBD2,TRBJ2-3,TRBV7-6,.,CASSFRLASVDTQYF,TGTGCCAGCAGCTTCCGACTAGCATCAGTAGATACGCAGTATTTT
.,TRBJ2-7,TRBV7-9,.,CASSLVVGSIYEQYF,TGTGCCAGCAGCTTAGTAGTAGGGTCGATCTACGAGCAGTACTTC
.,TRBJ2-5,TRBV4-2,once,CASSQGLLQETQYF,TGTGCCAGCAGCCAAGGGCTCTTGCAAGAGACCCAGTACTTC
.,TRBJ1-1,TRBV9,.,CASSPWAVKNTEAFF,TGTGCCAGCAGCCCCTGGGCAGTTAAGAACACTGAAGCTTTCTTT
TRBD2,TRBJ2-5,TRBV23-1,.,CASSQSGLAGAHQETQYF,TGCGCCAGCAGTCAATCGGGGTTAGCGGGGGCGCACCAAGAGACCCAGTACTTC
.,TRBJ2-1,TRBV5-4,.,CASSLVSGDEQFF,TGTGCCAGCAGCTTGGTCTCCGGCGATGAGCAGTTCTTC
.,TRBJ2-3,TRBV9,once,CASSVGTDTQYF,TGTGCCAGCAGCGTAGGTACAGATACGCAGTATTTT
TRBD2,TRBJ2-1,TRBV9,.,CASSVSGGAVNEQFF,TGTGCCAGCAGCGTTAGCGGGGGGGCCGTAAATGAGCAGTTCTTC
.,TRBJ2-7,TRBV11-2,few,CASSLEGTVPYEQYF,TGTGCCAGCAGCCTGGAGGGGACAGTTCCCTACGAGCAGTACTTC
.,TRBJ2-5,TRBV19,.,CASTHRETQYF,TGTGCCAGTACCCACAGGGAGACCCAGTACTTC
.,TRBJ2-1,TRBV7-2,.,CASSAGALGNEQFF,TGTGCCAGCAGCGCAGGTGCCCTAGGGAATGAGCAGTTCTTC
TRBD2,TRBJ2-5,TRBV15,.,CATTPLAGEQETQYF,TGTGCCACCACCCCCCTAGCGGGCGAACAAGAGACCCAGTACTTC
TRBD2,TRBJ2-5,TRBV7-9,.,CASSTGLAGGLQETQYF,TGTGCCAGCAGTACAGGACTAGCGGGGGGACTCCAAGAGACCCAGTACTTC
.,TRBJ1-1,TRBV29-1,.,CSVEGDGTEAFF,TGCAGCGTCGAGGGTGACGGCACTGAAGCTTTCTTT
TRBD1,TRBJ2-7,TRBV7-9,.,CASSATGTGGNEQYF,TGTGCCAGCAGCGCCACCGGGACAGGGGGAAACGAGCAGTACTTC
.,TRBJ2-7,TRBV7-9,.,CASSEDSSSYEQYF,TGTGCCAGCAGCGAGGACAGTAGCTCCTACGAGCAGTACTTC
TRBD1,TRBJ2-5,TRBV5-6,.,CASSSDREPETQYF,TGTGCCAGCAGCTCAGACAGGGAACCAGAGACCCAGTACTTC
TRBD1,TRBJ1-5,TRBV7-9,.,CASSLTGANQPQHF,TGTGCCAGCAGCTTAACAGGGGCCAATCAGCCCCAGCATTTT
.,TRBJ2-7,TRBV2,.,CATGEGGAYEQYF,TGTGCCACAGGGGAAGGGGGAGCCTACGAGCAGTACTTC
TRBD1,TRBJ2-7,TRBV6-4,.,CPLQGPGQGIGEQYF,TGTCCCCTTCAGGGTCCGGGACAGGGTATCGGCGAGCAGTACTTC
.,TRBJ2-5,TRBV7-2,.,CASTPPLQETQYF,TGTGCCAGCACCCCACCGCTGCAAGAGACCCAGTACTTC
.,TRBJ1-4,TRBV7-9,.,CASSFARNEKLFF,TGTGCCAGCAGCTTTGCTAGAAATGAAAAACTGTTTTTT
.,TRBJ1-1,TRBV29-1,.,CSVELFEAFF,TGCAGCGTTGAATTATTTGAAGCTTTCTTT
.,TRBJ1-1,TRBV4-3,.,CASSQEDLNTEAFF,TGCGCCAGCAGCCAAGAGGACTTGAACACTGAAGCTTTCTTT
.,TRBJ2-5,TRBV29-1,.,CSVEDSNLQETQYF,TGCAGCGTAGAAGACAGTAACTTACAAGAGACCCAGTACTTC
.,TRBJ2-1,TRBV5-4,.,CASSLSPVDEQFF,TGTGCCAGCAGCTTGTCTCCGGTCGATGAGCAGTTCTTC
TRBD2,TRBJ2-5,TRBV2,.,CASSRLAGEYRETQYF,TGTGCCAGCAGCAGACTAGCGGGGGAGTACCGAGAGACCCAGTACTTC
.,TRBJ2-1,TRBV11-1,.,CASSFAGDPNEQFF,TGTGCCAGCAGCTTCGCCGGGGATCCCAATGAGCAGTTCTTC
.,TRBJ1-4,TRBV7-9,.,CASSSGQEGLQNEKLFF,TGTGCCAGCAGCTCGGGCCAAGAGGGGCTCCAAAATGAAAAACTGTTTTTT
TRBD1,TRBJ1-1,TRBV2,.,CASGRDRGENTEAFF,TGTGCCAGCGGACGGGACAGGGGGGAGAACACTGAAGCTTTCTTT
TRBD2,TRBJ2-1,TRBV2,.,CASRPGLSYNEQFF,TGTGCCAGCAGACCGGGACTATCCTACAATGAGCAGTTCTTC